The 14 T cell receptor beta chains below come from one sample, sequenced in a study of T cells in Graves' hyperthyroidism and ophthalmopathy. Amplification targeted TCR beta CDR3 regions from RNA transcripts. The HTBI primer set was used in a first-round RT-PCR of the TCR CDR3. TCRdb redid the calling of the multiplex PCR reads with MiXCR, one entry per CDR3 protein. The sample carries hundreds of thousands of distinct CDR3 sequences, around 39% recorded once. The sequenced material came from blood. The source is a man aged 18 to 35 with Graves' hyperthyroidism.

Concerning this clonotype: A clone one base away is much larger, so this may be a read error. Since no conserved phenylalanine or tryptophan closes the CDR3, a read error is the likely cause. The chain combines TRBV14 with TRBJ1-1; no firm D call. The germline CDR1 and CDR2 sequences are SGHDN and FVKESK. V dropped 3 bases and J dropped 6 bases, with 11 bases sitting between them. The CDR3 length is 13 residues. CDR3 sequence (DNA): TGTGCCAGCAGCCACTCAGGCAGCCCTGAAGCTTTCCTT. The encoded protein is CASSHSGSPEAFL.

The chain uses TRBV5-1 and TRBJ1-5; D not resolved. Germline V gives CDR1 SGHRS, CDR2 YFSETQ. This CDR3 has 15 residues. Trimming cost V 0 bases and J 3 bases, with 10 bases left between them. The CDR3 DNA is TGCGCCAGCAGCTTGGCCGGAACTAACAATCAGCCCCAGCATTTT. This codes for CASSLAGTNNQPQHF.

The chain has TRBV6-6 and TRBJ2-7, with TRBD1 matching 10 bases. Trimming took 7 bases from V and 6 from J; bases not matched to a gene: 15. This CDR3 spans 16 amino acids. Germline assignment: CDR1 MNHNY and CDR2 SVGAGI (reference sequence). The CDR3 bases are TGTGCCAGCAACTCCGTAGGGACAGGGGAGAGAAGCGAGCAGTACTTC. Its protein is CASNSVGTGERSEQYF.

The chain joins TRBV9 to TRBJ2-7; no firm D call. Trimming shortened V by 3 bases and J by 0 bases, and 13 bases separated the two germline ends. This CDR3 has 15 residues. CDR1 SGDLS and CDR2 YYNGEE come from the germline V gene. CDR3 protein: CASSERSYLSYEQYF. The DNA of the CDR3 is TGTGCCAGCAGCGAACGTAGCTACCTCTCCTACGAGCAGTACTTC.

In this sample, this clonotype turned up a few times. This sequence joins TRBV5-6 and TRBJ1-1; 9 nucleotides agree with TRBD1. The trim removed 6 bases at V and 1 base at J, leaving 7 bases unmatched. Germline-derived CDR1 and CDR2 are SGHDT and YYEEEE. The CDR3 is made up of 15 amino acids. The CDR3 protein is CASTLIQGANTEAFF. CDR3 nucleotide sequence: TGTGCCAGCACGCTGATACAGGGGGCGAACACTGAAGCTTTCTTT. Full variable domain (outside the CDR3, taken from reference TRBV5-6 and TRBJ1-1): DAGVTQSPTHLIKTRGQQVTLRCSPKSGHDTVSWYQQALGQGPQFIFQYYEEEERQRGNFPDRFSGHQFPNYSSELNVNALLLGDSALYLCASTLIQGANTEAFFGQGTRLTVV.

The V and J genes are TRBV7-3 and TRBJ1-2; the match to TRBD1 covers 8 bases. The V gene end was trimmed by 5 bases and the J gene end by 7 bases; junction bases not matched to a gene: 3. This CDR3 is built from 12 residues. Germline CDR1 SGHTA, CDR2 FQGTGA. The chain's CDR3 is CASSPQGAGYTF. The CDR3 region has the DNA TGTGCCAGCAGCCCTCAGGGGGCTGGCTACACCTTC.

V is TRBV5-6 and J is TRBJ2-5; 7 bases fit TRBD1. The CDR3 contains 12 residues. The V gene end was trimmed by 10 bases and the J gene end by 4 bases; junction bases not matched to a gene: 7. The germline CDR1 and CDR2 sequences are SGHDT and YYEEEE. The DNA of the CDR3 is TGTGCCGGGACAGCCCGAGGAGAGACCCAGTACTTC. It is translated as CAGTARGETQYF.

The CDR3 nucleotides are TGTGCCAGCAGCTCCTCACTGCTAACCGGGGCCAACGTCCTGACTTTC. It yields the protein CASSSSLLTGANVLTF. The rearrangement joins TRBV7-2 to TRBJ2-6; D not certain. The germline V gene has CDR1 SGHTA and CDR2 FQGNSA. The CDR3 contains 16 residues. The V end was cut by 4 bases, the J end by 4 bases, with 14 bases between.

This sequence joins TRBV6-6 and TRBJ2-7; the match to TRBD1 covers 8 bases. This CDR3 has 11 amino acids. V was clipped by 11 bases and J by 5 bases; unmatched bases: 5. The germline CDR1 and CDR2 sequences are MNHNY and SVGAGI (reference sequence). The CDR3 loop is CAVQGANEQYF. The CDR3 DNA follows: TGTGCCGTCCAGGGGGCAAACGAGCAGTACTTC.

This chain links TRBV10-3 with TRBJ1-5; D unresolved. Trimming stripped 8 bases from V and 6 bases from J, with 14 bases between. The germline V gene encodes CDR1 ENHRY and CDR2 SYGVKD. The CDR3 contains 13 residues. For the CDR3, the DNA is TGTGCCATCGGGGAGTCGCACGGTCAGCCCCAGCATTTT. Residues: CAIGESHGQPQHF.

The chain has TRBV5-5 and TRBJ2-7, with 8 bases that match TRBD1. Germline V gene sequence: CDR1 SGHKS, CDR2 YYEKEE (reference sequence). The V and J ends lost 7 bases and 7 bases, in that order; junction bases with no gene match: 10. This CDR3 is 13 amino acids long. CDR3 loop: CASQGARPGEQYF. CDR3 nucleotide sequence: TGTGCCAGCCAGGGGGCACGTCCGGGGGAGCAGTACTTC.

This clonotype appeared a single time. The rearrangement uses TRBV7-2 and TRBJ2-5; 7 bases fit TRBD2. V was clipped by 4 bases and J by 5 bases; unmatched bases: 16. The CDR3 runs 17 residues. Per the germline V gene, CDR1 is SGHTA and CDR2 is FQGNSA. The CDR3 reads CASSYPGGTSSRETQYF. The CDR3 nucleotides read TGTGCCAGCAGCTACCCCGGGGGGACCTCCAGCCGGGAGACCCAGTACTTC.

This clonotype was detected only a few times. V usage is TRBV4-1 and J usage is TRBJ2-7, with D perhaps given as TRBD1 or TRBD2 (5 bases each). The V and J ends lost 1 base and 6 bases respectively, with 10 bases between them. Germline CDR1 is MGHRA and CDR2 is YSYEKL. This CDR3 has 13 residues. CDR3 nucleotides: TGCGCCAGCAGCCAAGTTGGGGACGCCGAGCAGTACTTC. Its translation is CASSQVGDAEQYF.

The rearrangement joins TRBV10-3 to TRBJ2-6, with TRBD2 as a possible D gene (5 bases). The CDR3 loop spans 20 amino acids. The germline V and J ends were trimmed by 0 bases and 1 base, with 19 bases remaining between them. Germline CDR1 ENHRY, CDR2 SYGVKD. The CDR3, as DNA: TGTGCCATCAGTGAGTCTAAGGGAGACGGTTTGGGTTCTGGGGCCAACGTCCTGACTTTC. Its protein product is CAISESKGDGLGSGANVLTF.